Each of the 28 T cell receptor beta chains below was sequenced from the same sample in a study of T-cell reconstitution after alpha-beta-depleted transplantation in children. Preparation of the TCRbeta library involved a method that used unique molecular identifiers. Each CDR3 protein is one row after TCRdb ran MiXCR on the PCR reads. The data contain 350,000 to 450,000 distinct CDR3 sequences, about an eighth of them singletons. Specimen: PBMCs, collected from the stem cell graft. All receptors derive from a human donor who donated a stem cell graft to a child with Fanconi anemia.

This clonotype occurred a few times. The J gene is TRBJ2-1, the V gene TRBV6-2 or TRBV6-3; 14 nucleotides line up with TRBD2. After removal of 5 bases from V and 8 bases from J, the junction contained 2 bases not matched to a gene. The CDR3 has 14 residues. Germline assignment: CDR1 MNHEY and CDR2 SVGEGT. CDR3 amino acids: CASSRTSGGYEQFF. The CDR3 bases are TGTGCCAGCAGTCGGACTAGCGGGGGGTATGAGCAGTTCTTC.

This clonotype was counted a few times. The rearrangement joins TRBV30 to TRBJ2-3; the D is unclear. Germline CDR1 reads GTSNPN; CDR2 reads SVGIG (reference sequence). The CDR3 contains 11 residues. V was shortened by 3 bases and J by 3 bases, with 4 bases between the two germline ends. CDR3 loop: CAWRVTDTQYF. In DNA form, the CDR3 reads TGTGCCTGGAGGGTGACAGATACGCAGTATTTT.

Only a few counts were recorded for this clonotype. This chain connects TRBV20-1 to TRBJ2-1, with 9 bases lining up with TRBD2. This CDR3 region has 16 residues. J lost 1 base, V lost 3 bases, and 7 bases had no gene match. Germline assignment: CDR1 DFQATT and CDR2 SNEGSKA (reference sequence). CDR3 residues: CSARSLRGGSYNEQFF. The CDR3 nucleotides are TGCAGTGCTAGGTCACTGCGGGGGGGATCCTACAATGAGCAGTTCTTC.

This clonotype appeared a few times. The chain has TRBV7-8 and TRBJ1-1, with 9 bases fitting TRBD1. The CDR3 extends over 16 amino acids. Losses at the gene ends were 5 bases for V and 4 bases for J; bases not matched to a gene: 11. Per the germline V gene, CDR1 is SGHVS and CDR2 is FQNEAQ. This CDR3 reads CASSISWGQGTTEAFF. In nucleotides, the CDR3 is TGTGCCAGCAGCATATCCTGGGGACAGGGTACCACTGAAGCTTTCTTT.

This clonotype was observed many times. This chain links TRBV5-5 with TRBJ2-3; D might be TRBD1 (5 bases). V was trimmed by 1 base and J by 3 bases, leaving 12 bases between them. The CDR3 runs 15 residues. Germline V lookup: CDR1 SGHKS, CDR2 YYEKEE (reference sequence). The CDR3 is CASSLQGYRTDTQYF. Here the CDR3 DNA reads TGTGCCAGCAGCTTGCAGGGTTACCGTACAGATACGCAGTATTTT.

The rearrangement joins TRBV18 to TRBJ1-1; no definite D call. Trimming stripped 3 bases from V and 6 bases from J, with 11 bases between. This CDR3 region has 13 residues. CDR1 is KGHSH, CDR2 LQKENI, per germline. CDR3 residues: CASSPSRTAEAFF. Written as DNA, the CDR3 is TGTGCCAGCTCACCCAGTAGGACGGCTGAAGCTTTCTTT.

The CDR3 loop reads CASSLEGHPPREQYF. CDR3 DNA sequence: TGCGCCAGCAGCTTGGAGGGACATCCTCCTAGAGAGCAGTACTTC. J is TRBJ2-7 and V is TRBV5-1; D is possibly TRBD1 (6 bases). V shed 0 bases and J shed 7 bases, with 17 bases lying between them. The CDR3 loop spans 15 amino acids. Per germline, CDR1 SGHRS and CDR2 YFSETQ.

V and J are TRBV20-1 and TRBJ2-7; D is uncertain. Trimming took 2 bases from V and 3 from J, leaving 5 bases between them. The CDR3 contains 11 residues. CDR1 is DFQATT and CDR2 is SNEGSKA in the germline V gene (reference sequence). CDR3 sequence reads: CSARLRYEQYF. The CDR3 nucleotides are TGCAGTGCTAGATTGCGCTACGAGCAGTACTTC.

J is TRBJ2-1 and V is TRBV6-2 or TRBV6-3, with 7 bases lining up with TRBD1. This CDR3 is built from 14 residues. Germline V lookup: CDR1 MNHEY, CDR2 SVGEGT. V was clipped by 7 bases and J by 4 bases; unmatched bases: 7. CDR3 amino acids: CASKDRTNYNEQFF. DNA for the CDR3: TGTGCCAGCAAGGACAGGACGAATTACAATGAGCAGTTCTTC.

This rearrangement joins TRBV18 to TRBJ2-1, with D uncertain. Trimming removed 3 bases from V and 7 bases from J, with 13 bases in between. The CDR3 contains 14 residues. Germline-derived CDR1 and CDR2 are KGHSH and LQKENI. The CDR3 bases are TGTGCCAGCTCACCGGATTTCCATTTAAATGAGCAGTTCTTC. Its translation: CASSPDFHLNEQFF.

This chain joins TRBV5-1 and TRBJ2-5, with D possibly being TRBD2 (6 bases). The CDR3 is 14 amino acids. CDR1 SGHRS and CDR2 YFSETQ come from the germline V gene. Trimming cost V 6 bases and J 2 bases, with 14 bases left between them. In DNA, the CDR3 is TGCGCCAGCACGCGAGGAGGACTACAAGAGACCCAGTACTTC. Translated, it gives CASTRGGLQETQYF.

In the case of this clonotype: Possible read error: a much larger clone is one base away. The genes are TRBV20-1 and TRBJ2-1; 10 bases align to TRBD2. The CDR3 sequence is 16 residues long. Per the germline V gene, CDR1 is DFQATT and CDR2 is SNEGSKA (reference sequence). Here the CDR3 reads CRFFPLAGSSYNEQFF. Written as DNA, the CDR3 is TGCAGATTCTTCCCACTAGCGGGGAGCTCCTACAATGAGCAGTTCTTC.

This clonotype showed up just a few times. The V call is TRBV20-1, the J call TRBJ2-3; D is possibly TRBD2 (5 bases). Germline CDR1 reads DFQATT; CDR2 reads SNEGSKA (reference sequence). This CDR3 has 14 amino acids. Trimming removed 2 bases from V and 1 base from J, with 10 bases in between. CDR3 amino acids: CSARMSGRTDTQYF. In DNA, the CDR3 is TGCAGTGCTAGAATGAGCGGCCGCACAGATACGCAGTATTTT.

This clonotype occurred many times. The rearrangement joins TRBV27 to TRBJ2-1; 11 nucleotides align to TRBD2. The CDR3 loop spans 19 amino acids. From germline, CDR1 is MNHEY and CDR2 SMNVEV (reference sequence). The J segment lost 9 bases and the V segment lost 2 bases, leaving 18 bases of the junction unmatched. The CDR3 spells CASSLQYTGVAGGPGEQFF. The CDR3 DNA reads TGTGCCAGCAGTTTACAATATACCGGTGTAGCGGGGGGGCCAGGTGAGCAGTTCTTC.

This clonotype showed up just a few times. The rearrangement joins TRBV20-1 to TRBJ1-1; TRBD1 agrees at 8 bases. CDR1 and CDR2 (germline): DFQATT, SNEGSKA (reference sequence). The junction had 8 bases not matched to a gene; V was cut back by 5 bases and J by 0 bases. The CDR3 has 15 residues. CDR3 sequence (DNA): TGCAGTGCTTCCTGGACAGGGTTTATGAACACTGAAGCTTTCTTT. Protein: CSASWTGFMNTEAFF.

The chain is built from TRBV5-1 and TRBJ2-5; no reliable D call. Per germline, CDR1 SGHRS and CDR2 YFSETQ. CDR3 length equals 13 residues. The CDR3 DNA follows: TGCCCCACCAGCTTGGTACCTTCAGAGACCCAGTACTTC. Translating it yields CPTSLVPSETQYF.

This clonotype was observed a handful of times. V is TRBV27 and J is TRBJ2-1; 12 bases fit TRBD2. The CDR3 covers 16 residues. Germline CDR1 and CDR2: MNHEY and SMNVEV (reference sequence). Unmatched junction bases numbered 3, after V lost 2 bases and J lost 4 bases. The CDR3 spells CASSLTSGGIYNEQFF. The CDR3 DNA is TGTGCCAGCAGTTTAACTAGCGGGGGGATTTACAATGAGCAGTTCTTC.

This clonotype was observed at least ten times. This chain links TRBV29-1 with TRBJ1-2; D gene uncertain. CDR1 is SQVTM and CDR2 is ANQGSEA in the germline V gene. The germline V and J ends were trimmed by 2 bases and 7 bases, with 11 bases remaining between them. The CDR3 runs 12 residues. The CDR3 region is CSVERVGGGYTF. DNA for the CDR3: TGCAGCGTTGAACGGGTGGGAGGTGGCTACACCTTC.

The chain uses TRBV3-1 and TRBJ1-1; TRBD1 is a possible D gene (5 bases). Trimming stripped 1 base from V and 5 bases from J, with 17 bases between. This CDR3 spans 16 amino acids. Germline V gene sequence: CDR1 LGHDT, CDR2 YNNKEL (reference sequence). The CDR3 bases are TGTGCCAGCAGCCAAGTACTGTTGGGACGAGCAACTGAAGCTTTCTTT. Residues: CASSQVLLGRATEAFF.

This clonotype was picked up many times. The V call is TRBV5-1, the J call TRBJ2-3; tentatively, D is TRBD2 (5 bases). Trimming left V 3 bases short and J 9 bases short, with 20 bases between. This CDR3 contains 15 residues. The germline CDR1 and CDR2 sequences are SGHRS and YFSETQ. The DNA of the CDR3 is TGCGCCAGCAGCTCCGACGGAGGAAGTGAGAAAACGCAGTATTTT. Its protein product is CASSSDGGSEKTQYF.

About this clonotype: A much larger clone lies one base from this, so it may be a read error. The CDR3 reads CASGVDGQGTLEQYF. As DNA, the CDR3 is TGTGCCAGCGGCGTAGACGGACAGGGGACTCTCGAGCAGTACTTC. The chain uses TRBV9 and TRBJ2-7; 9 nucleotides match TRBD1. The V gene's germline CDR1 is SGDLS and CDR2 YYNGEE. The CDR3 is made up of 15 amino acids.

This clonotype was found many times. The rearrangement links TRBV4-2 to TRBJ2-2; possible D gene TRBD1, 6 bases. Germline V gives CDR1 LGHNA, CDR2 YNFKEQ. This CDR3 has 16 residues. V was shortened by 3 bases and J by 2 bases, with 13 bases between the two germline ends. The CDR3 protein is CASSHPLGGNTGELFF. The CDR3 nucleotides read TGTGCCAGCAGCCATCCCTTAGGGGGAAACACCGGGGAGCTGTTTTTT.

This clonotype has just a few counts. V gene TRBV7-8 combines with J gene TRBJ2-3; D possibly uses TRBD1 or TRBD2 (8 bases each). V was shortened by 5 bases and J by 5 bases, with 17 bases between the two germline ends. Germline V gene lookup returns CDR1 SGHVS and CDR2 FQNEAQ. This CDR3 has 15 amino acids. CDR3 protein: CASSGQGLGGDTQYF. The CDR3, as DNA: TGTGCCAGCAGCGGACAGGGACTAGGGGGAGATACGCAGTATTTT.

This clonotype was picked up a small number of times. This chain links TRBV12-3 or TRBV12-4 with TRBJ1-4; 8 nucleotides line up with TRBD1. The CDR3 totals 15 residues. Unmatched junction bases numbered 7, after V lost 3 bases and J lost 7 bases. The CDR3 nucleotides are TGTGCCAGCAGTTTGGCTGGCAGGGGGCTTGAAAAACTGTTTTTT. Residues: CASSLAGRGLEKLFF.

The chain carries TRBV10-3 and TRBJ2-1, with TRBD2 as a possible D gene (7 bases). Germline-derived CDR1 and CDR2 are ENHRY and SYGVKD. The CDR3 totals 16 residues. V gave up 5 bases and J gave up 0 bases, with 14 bases separating them. The CDR3 DNA follows: TGTGCCATCAGTAGAGGGGGGGTGAGCTCCTACAATGAGCAGTTCTTC. This encodes CAISRGGVSSYNEQFF.

V and J are TRBV3-1 and TRBJ2-4; D perhaps matches TRBD2 (6 bases). The CDR3 covers 14 residues. V lost 4 bases and J lost 2, with 9 bases in between. Germline values: CDR1 LGHDT, CDR2 YNNKEL (reference sequence). In nucleotides, the CDR3 is TGTGCCAGCAGCCGGCGGGGTTCCAAAAACATTCAGTACTTC. Protein sequence: CASSRRGSKNIQYF.

Many counts were recorded for this clonotype. V is TRBV12-3 or TRBV12-4 and J is TRBJ1-2; tentative D call: TRBD1 (6 bases). This CDR3 contains 15 residues. Trimming took 5 bases from V and 2 from J, leaving 15 bases between them. CDR3 region: CASSGGARGNYGYTF. Here the CDR3 DNA reads TGTGCCAGCAGTGGGGGCGCAAGGGGAAACTATGGCTACACCTTC.

Details on this clonotype: A read error may account for a junction end that differs from germline. The rearrangement uses TRBV7-7 and TRBJ2-5; 7 nucleotides match TRBD1. Per germline, CDR1 SSHAT and CDR2 FNYEAQ (reference sequence). This CDR3 spans 14 amino acids. The CDR3 sequence is CASSAGTEQETQYF. Here the CDR3 DNA reads TGTGCTAGCAGCGCCGGGACAGAACAAGAGACCCAGTACTTC.